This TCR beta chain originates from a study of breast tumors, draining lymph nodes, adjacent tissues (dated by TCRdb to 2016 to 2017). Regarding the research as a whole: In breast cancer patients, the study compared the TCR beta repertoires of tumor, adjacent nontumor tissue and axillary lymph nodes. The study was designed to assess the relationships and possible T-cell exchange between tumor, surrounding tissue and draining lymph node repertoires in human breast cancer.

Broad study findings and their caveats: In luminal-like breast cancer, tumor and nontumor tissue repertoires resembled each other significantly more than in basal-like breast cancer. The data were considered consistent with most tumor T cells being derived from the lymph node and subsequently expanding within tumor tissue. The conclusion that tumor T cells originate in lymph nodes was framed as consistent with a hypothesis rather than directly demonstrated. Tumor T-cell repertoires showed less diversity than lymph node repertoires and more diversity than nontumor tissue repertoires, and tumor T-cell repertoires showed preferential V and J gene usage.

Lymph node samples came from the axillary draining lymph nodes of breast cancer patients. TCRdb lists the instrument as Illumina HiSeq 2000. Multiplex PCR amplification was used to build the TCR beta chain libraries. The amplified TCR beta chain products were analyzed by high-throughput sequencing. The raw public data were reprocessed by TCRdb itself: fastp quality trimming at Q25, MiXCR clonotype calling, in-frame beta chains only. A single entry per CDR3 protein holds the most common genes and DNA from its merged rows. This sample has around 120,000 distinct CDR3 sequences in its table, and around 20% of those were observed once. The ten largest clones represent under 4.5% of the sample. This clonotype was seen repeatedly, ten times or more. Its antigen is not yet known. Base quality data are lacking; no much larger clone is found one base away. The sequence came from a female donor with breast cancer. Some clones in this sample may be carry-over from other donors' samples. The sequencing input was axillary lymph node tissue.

The bases are TGTGCCAGCAGCCAAGTTCCTGGGTACTATGGCTACACCTTC. The resulting protein is CASSQVPGYYGYTF. The chain joins TRBV14 to TRBJ1-2, with no reliable assignment of the D segment. The CDR3 runs 14 amino acids, cysteine and phenylalanine included. Only CDR3 DNA remains: 42 bases, in frame from the first base. The germline V gene yields SGHDN for CDR1 and FVKESK for CDR2. V sheds 1 base and J sheds 3 bases, leaving 9 bases between their ends.